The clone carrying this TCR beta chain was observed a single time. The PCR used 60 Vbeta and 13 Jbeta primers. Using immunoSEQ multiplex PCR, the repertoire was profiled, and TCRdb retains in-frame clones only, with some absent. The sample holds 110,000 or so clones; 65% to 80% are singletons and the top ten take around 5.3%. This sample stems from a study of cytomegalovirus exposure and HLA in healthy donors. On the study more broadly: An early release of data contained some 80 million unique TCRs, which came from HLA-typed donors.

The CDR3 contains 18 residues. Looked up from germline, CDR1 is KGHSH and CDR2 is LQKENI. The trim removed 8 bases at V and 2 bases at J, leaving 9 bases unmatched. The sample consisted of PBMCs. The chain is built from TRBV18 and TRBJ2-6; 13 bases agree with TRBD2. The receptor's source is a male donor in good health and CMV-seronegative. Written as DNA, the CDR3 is TGTGCCAGCGCAAAAAGGGGACTAGCGGGACCTGGGGCCAACGTCCTGACTTTC. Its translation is CASAKRGLAGPGANVLTF.